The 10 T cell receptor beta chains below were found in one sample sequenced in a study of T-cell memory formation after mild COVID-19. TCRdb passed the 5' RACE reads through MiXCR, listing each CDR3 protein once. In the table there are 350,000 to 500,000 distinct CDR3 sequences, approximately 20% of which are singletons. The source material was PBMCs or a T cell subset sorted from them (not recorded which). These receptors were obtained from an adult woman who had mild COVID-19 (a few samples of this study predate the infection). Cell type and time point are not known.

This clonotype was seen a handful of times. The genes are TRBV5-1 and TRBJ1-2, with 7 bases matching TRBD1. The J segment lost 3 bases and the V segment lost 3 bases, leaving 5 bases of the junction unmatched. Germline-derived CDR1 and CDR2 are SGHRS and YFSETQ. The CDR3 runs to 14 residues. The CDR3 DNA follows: TGCGCCAGCAGCTCACGAGGGGGCGACTATGGCTACACCTTC. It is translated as CASSSRGGDYGYTF.

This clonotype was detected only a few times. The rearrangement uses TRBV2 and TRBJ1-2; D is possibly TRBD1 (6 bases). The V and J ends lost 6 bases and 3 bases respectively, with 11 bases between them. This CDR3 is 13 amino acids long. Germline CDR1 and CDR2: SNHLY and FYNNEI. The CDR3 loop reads CASRTGQYYGYTF. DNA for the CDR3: TGTGCCAGCAGGACGGGACAATACTATGGCTACACCTTC.

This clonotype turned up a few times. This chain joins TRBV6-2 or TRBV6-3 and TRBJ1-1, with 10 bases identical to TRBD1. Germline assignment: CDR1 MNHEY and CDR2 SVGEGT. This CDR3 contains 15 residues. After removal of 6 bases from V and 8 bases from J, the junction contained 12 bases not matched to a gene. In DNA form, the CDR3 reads TGTGCCAGCAGACAATATAGGACAGGGGGAACAGAAGCTTTCTTT. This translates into CASRQYRTGGTEAFF.

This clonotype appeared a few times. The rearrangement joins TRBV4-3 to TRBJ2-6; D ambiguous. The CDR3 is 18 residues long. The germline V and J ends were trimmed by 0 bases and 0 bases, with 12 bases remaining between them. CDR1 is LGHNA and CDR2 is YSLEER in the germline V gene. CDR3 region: CASSQENGLPSGANVLTF. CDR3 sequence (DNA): TGCGCCAGCAGCCAAGAAAACGGTCTCCCCTCTGGGGCCAACGTCCTGACTTTC.

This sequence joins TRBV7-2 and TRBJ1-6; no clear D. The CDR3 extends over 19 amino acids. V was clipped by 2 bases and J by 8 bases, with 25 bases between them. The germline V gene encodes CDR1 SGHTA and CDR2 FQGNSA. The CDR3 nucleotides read TGTGCCAGCAGCTTAACGGGCGCAGGTCTGATATGGATAGATTCACCCCTCCACTTT. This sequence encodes CASSLTGAGLIWIDSPLHF.

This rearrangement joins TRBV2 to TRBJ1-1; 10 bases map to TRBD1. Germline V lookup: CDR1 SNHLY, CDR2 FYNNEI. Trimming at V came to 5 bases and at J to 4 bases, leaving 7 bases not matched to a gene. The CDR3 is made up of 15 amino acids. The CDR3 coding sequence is TGTGCCAGCAGTTGGGACAGGGGATTGGGCACTGAAGCTTTCTTT. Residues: CASSWDRGLGTEAFF.

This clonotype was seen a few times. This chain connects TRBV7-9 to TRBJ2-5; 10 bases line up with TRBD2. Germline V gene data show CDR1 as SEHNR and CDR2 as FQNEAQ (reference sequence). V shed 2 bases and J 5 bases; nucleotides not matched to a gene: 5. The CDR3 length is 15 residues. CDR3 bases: TGTGCCAGCAGCTTAACAGCGGGGGGGCCGGAGACCCAGTACTTC. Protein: CASSLTAGGPETQYF.

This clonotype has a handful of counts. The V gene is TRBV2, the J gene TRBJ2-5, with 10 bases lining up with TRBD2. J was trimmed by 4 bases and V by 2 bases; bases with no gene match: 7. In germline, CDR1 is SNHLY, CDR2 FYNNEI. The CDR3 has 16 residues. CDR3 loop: CASSELSGGAGETQYF. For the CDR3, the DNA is TGTGCCAGCAGTGAACTAAGCGGGGGGGCCGGAGAGACCCAGTACTTC.

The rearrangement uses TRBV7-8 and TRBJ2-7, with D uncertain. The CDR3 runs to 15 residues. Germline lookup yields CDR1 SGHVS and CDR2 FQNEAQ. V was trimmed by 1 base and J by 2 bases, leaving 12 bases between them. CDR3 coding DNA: TGTGCCAGCAGCTTAGATCAAATAAGGACCTACGAGCAGTACTTC. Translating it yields CASSLDQIRTYEQYF.

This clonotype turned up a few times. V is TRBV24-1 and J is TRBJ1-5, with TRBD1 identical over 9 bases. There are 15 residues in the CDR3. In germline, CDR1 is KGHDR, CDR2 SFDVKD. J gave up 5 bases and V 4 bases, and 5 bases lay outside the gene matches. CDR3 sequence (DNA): TGTGCCACCAGTGACCGAACAGGGGGCCATCAGCCCCAGCATTTT. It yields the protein CATSDRTGGHQPQHF.